This T cell receptor beta chain originates from a study of blood T cell repertoires in COVID-19. Study information: Specimens from acute and convalescent COVID-19 originated in the United States, Italy and Spain. The cDNA or gDNA used as material had been derived from T cells, B-cell-depleted T cells, or PBMCs.

The authors' processing: Reference gene primers were amplified, and this amplification served to estimate nucleated cell counts. Some clones are missing from TCRdb's copy, which holds only in-frame ones; the method was immunoSEQ multiplex PCR. D and trimming were read from the DNA, whereas the V and J calls and clone size are those reported in that table. Of some 120,000 clones in the sample, more than 80% were seen once. J gave up 0 bases and V 2 bases, and 10 bases lay outside the gene matches. Germline assignment: CDR1 SGHKS and CDR2 YYEKEE (reference sequence). The CDR3 runs to 18 residues. The source is a man in his 70s with active or convalescent COVID-19. The sequencing input was peripheral blood. The chain couples TRBV5-5 to TRBJ2-1; 8 bases fit TRBD1. CDR3 coding DNA: TGTGCCAGCAGCTTTCGTGACAGGGGTTTCAGCTCCTACAATGAGCAGTTCTTC. Amino acid sequence: CASSFRDRGFSSYNEQFF.